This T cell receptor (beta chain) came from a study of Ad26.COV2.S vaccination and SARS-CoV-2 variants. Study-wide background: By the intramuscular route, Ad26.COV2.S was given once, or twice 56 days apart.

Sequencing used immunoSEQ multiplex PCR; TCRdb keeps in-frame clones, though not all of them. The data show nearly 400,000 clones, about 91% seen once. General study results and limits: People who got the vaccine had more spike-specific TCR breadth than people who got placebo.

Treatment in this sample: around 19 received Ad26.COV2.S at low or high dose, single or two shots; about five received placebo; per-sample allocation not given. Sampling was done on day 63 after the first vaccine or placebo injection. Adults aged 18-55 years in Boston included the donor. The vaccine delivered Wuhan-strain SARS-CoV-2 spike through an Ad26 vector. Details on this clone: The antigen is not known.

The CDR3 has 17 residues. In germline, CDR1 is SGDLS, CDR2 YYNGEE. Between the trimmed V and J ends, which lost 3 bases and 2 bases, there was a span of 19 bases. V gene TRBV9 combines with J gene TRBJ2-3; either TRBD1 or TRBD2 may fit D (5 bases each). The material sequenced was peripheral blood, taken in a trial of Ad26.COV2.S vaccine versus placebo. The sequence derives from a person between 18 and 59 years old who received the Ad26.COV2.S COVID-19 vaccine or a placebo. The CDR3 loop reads CASSAWTGDQATDTQYF. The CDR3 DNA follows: TGTGCCAGCAGCGCGTGGACCGGGGACCAAGCCACAGATACGCAGTATTTT. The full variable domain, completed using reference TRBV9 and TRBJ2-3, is DSGVTQTPKHLITATGQRVTLRCSPRSGDLSVYWYQQSLDQGLQFLIQYYNGEERAKGNILERFSAQQFPDLHSELNLSSLELGDSALYFCASSAWTGDQATDTQYFGPGTRLTVL.